The 32 T cell receptor beta chains below all came from one sample that was sequenced in a study of control samples from healthy donors and cancer patients. Only in-frame clones appear in the TCRdb table, and some are missing; sequencing was by immunoSEQ multiplex PCR. The sample yields roughly 88,000 clones, around 92% seen once. The specimen sequenced was blood. These TCRs come from a man aged 50 to 59 in good health.

DNA of the CDR3: TGTGCCAGCTCACCATCTTTAGGGGGCGCGAATTCACCCCTCCACTTT. Encoded protein: CASSPSLGGANSPLHF. The chain is built from TRBV18 and TRBJ1-6; 7 bases line up with TRBD1. The CDR3 covers 16 residues. V lost 2 bases and J lost 7; bases outside the gene matches: 8. CDR1 is KGHSH and CDR2 is LQKENI in the germline V gene.

This chain connects TRBV29-1 to TRBJ2-5; D is undetermined. The V gene's germline CDR1 is SQVTM and CDR2 ANQGSEA. This CDR3 region has 15 residues. V was pared by 2 bases and J by 5 bases, with 18 bases between. CDR3 sequence (DNA): TGCAGCGTTGAAATAGGACCAGGAGTGAGGGAGACCCAGTACTTC. Its protein product is CSVEIGPGVRETQYF.

V is TRBV4-2 and J is TRBJ2-3, with a tentative D call TRBD1 (6 bases). Germline V lookup: CDR1 LGHNA, CDR2 YNFKEQ. Trimming stripped 7 bases from V and 6 bases from J, with 23 bases between. This CDR3 is built from 16 residues. CDR3 sequence reads: CASTQSDRNLEDTQYF. Written as DNA, the CDR3 is TGTGCCAGCACCCAGTCTGACAGGAACCTAGAGGATACGCAGTATTTT.

The gene calls are TRBV24-1 and TRBJ1-5; TRBD1 matches 7 bases. With V trimmed by 4 bases and J by 1 base, 6 bases remained unmatched. The germline gives CDR1 KGHDR, CDR2 SFDVKD. CDR3 length: 16 residues. In DNA form, the CDR3 reads TGTGCCACCAGTGACACAGGGGCTGGCAGCAATCAGCCCCAGCATTTT. Translation: CATSDTGAGSNQPQHF.

The chain links TRBV30 to TRBJ2-6; a weak D match, TRBD1 (8 bases). Per germline, CDR1 GTSNPN and CDR2 SVGIG (reference sequence). The CDR3 is 16 residues long. With 0 bases removed from V and 4 bases from J, the gap between germline ends came to 13 bases. DNA for the CDR3: TGTGCCTGGAGTGTACAGGGGGGGCTCGGGGCCAACGTCCTGACTTTC. Protein: CAWSVQGGLGANVLTF.

The chain couples TRBV5-1 to TRBJ1-5; D is ambiguous. The CDR3 contains 13 residues. Trimming stripped 4 bases from V and 5 bases from J, with 10 bases between. Germline V gene sequence: CDR1 SGHRS, CDR2 YFSETQ. The CDR3 region has the DNA TGCGCCAGCAGCGAAGGAGCCGATCAGCCCCAGCATTTT. This encodes CASSEGADQPQHF.

This chain joins TRBV30 and TRBJ1-2; tentatively, D is TRBD1 (5 bases). V shed 5 bases and J shed 5 bases, with 12 bases lying between them. This CDR3 contains 12 residues. Germline V lookup: CDR1 GTSNPN, CDR2 SVGIG (reference sequence). The CDR3 DNA reads as TGTGCCTGGGAGACACAGGAGTATGGCTACACCTTC. Its protein is CAWETQEYGYTF.

This clone was recorded once. The V and J genes are TRBV3-1 (or the pseudogene TRBV3-2) and TRBJ1-1; no reliable D call. This CDR3 has 13 residues. The V and J ends lost 1 base and 1 base respectively, with 4 bases between them. CDR1 is LGHDT and CDR2 is YNNKEL in the germline V gene (reference sequence). The CDR3 DNA is TGTGCCAGCAGCCAAGTACAGAACACTGAAGCTTTCTTT. This gives the protein CASSQVQNTEAFF.

The V call is TRBV7-2, the J call TRBJ2-2; TRBD1 might be the D (5 bases). CDR3 length: 15 amino acids. Trimming stripped 3 bases from V and 0 bases from J, with 8 bases between. CDR1 is SGHTA and CDR2 is FQGNSA in the germline V gene. The CDR3 loop is CASSFQGSNTGELFF. The CDR3 coding sequence is TGTGCCAGCAGCTTTCAGGGATCGAACACCGGGGAGCTGTTTTTT.

V and J are TRBV27 and TRBJ2-7; a possible D gene is TRBD2 (6 bases). CDR1 and CDR2 (germline): MNHEY, SMNVEV (reference sequence). Trimming removed 4 bases at V and 5 bases at J, with 15 bases between. This CDR3 comprises 14 residues. Here the CDR3 DNA reads TGTGCCAGCAGTTACAGACTAGGGTTGAACGAGCAGTACTTC. Translating it yields CASSYRLGLNEQYF.

V is TRBV7-9 and J is TRBJ1-5; tentatively, D is TRBD1 (5 bases). The ends were cut back, 3 bases at V and 4 bases at J, with 13 bases in the middle. Per the germline V gene, CDR1 is SEHNR and CDR2 is FQNEAQ (reference sequence). The CDR3 contains 15 residues. DNA for the CDR3: TGTGCCAGCAGCTTCGAAGCCCAGGGTAATCAGCCCCAGCATTTT. Its translation: CASSFEAQGNQPQHF.

This chain uses TRBV11-2 with TRBJ2-3; 15 nucleotides line up with TRBD2. J was trimmed by 4 bases and V by 5 bases; bases with no gene match: 4. This CDR3 contains 16 residues. CDR1 is SGHAT and CDR2 is FQNNGV in the germline V gene. The CDR3 loop is CASSQRTSGGADTQYF. The CDR3 DNA reads as TGTGCCAGCAGCCAGAGGACTAGCGGGGGGGCAGATACGCAGTATTTT.

The chain combines TRBV9 with TRBJ2-2; D is uncertain. V shed 6 bases and J shed 4 bases, with 16 bases lying between them. Germline V gives CDR1 SGDLS, CDR2 YYNGEE. CDR3 length: 15 residues. CDR3: CASTPRDPGTGELFF. The CDR3 nucleotides are TGTGCCAGCACCCCACGAGATCCGGGCACCGGGGAGCTGTTTTTT.

This chain connects TRBV5-1 to TRBJ2-3; unclear D gene. The CDR3 extends over 14 amino acids. Trimming took 4 bases from V and 0 from J, leaving 9 bases between them. CDR1 is SGHRS and CDR2 is YFSETQ in the germline V gene. CDR3: CASSPDGSTDTQYF. CDR3 sequence (DNA): TGCGCCAGCAGCCCGGACGGGAGCACAGATACGCAGTATTTT.

This CDR3 reads CASSLKWAMAEAFF. DNA of the CDR3: TGTGCCAGCAGCTTGAAATGGGCTATGGCTGAAGCTTTCTTT. This sequence joins TRBV5-6 and TRBJ1-1; unclear D gene. This CDR3 has 14 amino acids. Germline assignment: CDR1 SGHDT and CDR2 YYEEEE. Trimming took off 1 base at V and 6 bases at J, with 13 bases between the two ends.

The genes are TRBV7-2 and TRBJ2-3; D is undetermined. CDR3 length equals 13 residues. Trimming took 5 bases from V and 7 from J, leaving 13 bases between them. CDR1 is SGHTA and CDR2 is FQGNSA in the germline V gene. The chain's CDR3 is CASSRRASHTQYF. CDR3 in DNA: TGTGCCAGCAGCCGCCGGGCGTCACATACGCAGTATTTT. Together with reference TRBV7-2 and TRBJ2-3, the CDR3 gives the full variable domain: GAGVSQSPSNKVTEKGKDVELRCDPISGHTALYWYRQSLGQGLEFLIYFQGNSAPDKSGLPSDRFSAERTGGSVSTLTIQRTQQEDSAVYLCASSRRASHTQYFGPGTRLTVL.

The rearrangement joins TRBV7-2 to TRBJ1-4; D call uncertain. There are 15 residues in the CDR3. V was trimmed by 0 bases and J by 5 bases, leaving 10 bases between them. From germline, CDR1 is SGHTA and CDR2 FQGNSA. CDR3 loop: CASSLAGGSNEKLFF. The CDR3 bases are TGTGCCAGCAGCTTAGCAGGAGGGTCCAATGAAAAACTGTTTTTT. The full variable domain, with the rest looked up from reference TRBV7-2 and TRBJ1-4, is GAGVSQSPSNKVTEKGKDVELRCDPISGHTALYWYRQSLGQGLEFLIYFQGNSAPDKSGLPSDRFSAERTGGSVSTLTIQRTQQEDSAVYLCASSLAGGSNEKLFFGSGTQLSVL.

The chain combines TRBV3-1 (or the pseudogene TRBV3-2) with TRBJ1-4; D is unresolved. The CDR3 runs 15 residues. Trimming took off 2 bases at V and 8 bases at J, with 15 bases between the two ends. Germline V gene lookup returns CDR1 LGHDT and CDR2 YNNKEL (reference sequence). The CDR3 sequence: CASSQSEVKGEKLFF. The CDR3 DNA follows: TGTGCCAGCAGCCAATCCGAGGTGAAGGGAGAAAAACTGTTTTTT.

The chain couples TRBV5-1 to TRBJ1-3; tentatively, D is TRBD1 (5 bases). The CDR3 spans 13 residues. Trimming removed 6 bases at V and 2 bases at J, with 9 bases between. Germline loops: CDR1 SGHRS, CDR2 YFSETQ. As DNA, the CDR3 is TGCGCCAGCACCCAGGGAACTGGAAACACCATATATTTT. Amino acid sequence: CASTQGTGNTIYF. Full variable domain (remainder filled in from reference TRBV5-1 and TRBJ1-3): KAGVTQTPRYLIKTRGQQVTLSCSPISGHRSVSWYQQTPGQGLQFLFEYFSETQRNKGNFPGRFSGRQFSNSRSEMNVSTLELGDSALYLCASTQGTGNTIYFGEGSWLTVV.

The rearrangement uses TRBV6-1 and TRBJ1-1; D not resolved. Germline V CDR1 and CDR2: MNHNS, SASEGT. This CDR3 spans 14 amino acids. V lost 1 base and J lost 4, with 10 bases in between. CDR3 loop: CASSEGGWGTEAFF. The CDR3 coding sequence is TGTGCCAGCAGTGAAGGGGGATGGGGCACTGAAGCTTTCTTT.

The chain joins TRBV10-2 to TRBJ1-2; possible D gene TRBD1, 5 bases. This CDR3 contains 12 residues. V was cut by 7 bases and J by 8 bases, with 14 bases left in between. CDR1 and CDR2 from the germline V gene are WSHSY and SAAADI. The CDR3: CASKWGVGGYTF. The CDR3 region has the DNA TGCGCCAGCAAATGGGGCGTGGGCGGCTACACCTTC.

J is TRBJ2-2 and V is TRBV3-1 (or the pseudogene TRBV3-2), with D hard to call. Trimming stripped 0 bases from V and 6 bases from J, with 8 bases between. The CDR3 sequence is 14 residues long. Germline V lookup: CDR1 LGHDT, CDR2 YNNKEL (reference sequence). The CDR3 protein is CASSQERLSGELFF. In nucleotides, the CDR3 is TGTGCCAGCAGCCAAGAAAGGCTGTCCGGGGAGCTGTTTTTT.

The gene calls are TRBV7-6 and TRBJ2-3; D may be TRBD1 or TRBD2 (5 bases each). The CDR3 totals 15 residues. V lost 9 bases and J 2 bases, leaving 18 bases between the germline ends. Germline lookup yields CDR1 SGHVS and CDR2 FNYEAQ. The DNA for the CDR3 is TGTGCCAGTTCCGGCTGGGGACGGATCACAGATACGCAGTATTTT. This gives the protein CASSGWGRITDTQYF.

Details on this clone: The sample holds other DNA sequences that translate to the same CDR3. The chain couples TRBV5-1 to TRBJ1-5; a weak D match, TRBD1 (6 bases). The CDR3 loop spans 13 amino acids. The V gene's germline CDR1 is SGHRS and CDR2 YFSETQ. Trimming took 4 bases from V and 5 from J, leaving 10 bases between them. CDR3: CASSPTGDQPQHF. CDR3 DNA sequence: TGCGCCAGCAGCCCGACAGGAGATCAGCCCCAGCATTTT.

The J gene is TRBJ2-1, the V gene TRBV20-1; 9 bases line up with TRBD2. The CDR3 runs 15 residues. Trimming at V came to 3 bases and at J to 4 bases, leaving 7 bases not matched to a gene. Looked up from germline, CDR1 is DFQATT and CDR2 is SNEGSKA (reference sequence). CDR3 in DNA: TGCAGTGCTAGTCCAGGGACTAGCCTATACAATGAGCAGTTCTTC. Translation gives CSASPGTSLYNEQFF.

This chain joins TRBV6-1 and TRBJ1-2; a possible D gene is TRBD1 (5 bases). Trimming stripped 3 bases from V and 6 bases from J, with 11 bases between. The CDR3 runs 13 residues. The germline CDR1 and CDR2 sequences are MNHNS and SASEGT. CDR3 bases: TGTGCCAGCAGTGAGAGCCAGGGCGATGGCTACACCTTC. This codes for CASSESQGDGYTF.

The chain combines TRBV6-2 or TRBV6-3 with TRBJ2-7; weak D call: TRBD2 (5 bases). Trimming took 6 bases from V and 0 from J, leaving 18 bases between them. From germline, CDR1 is MNHEY and CDR2 SVGEGT. This CDR3 comprises 16 residues. The CDR3 sequence: CASSRRTGSYSYEQYF. The CDR3 DNA follows: TGTGCCAGCAGCCGACGGACGGGGTCCTACTCCTACGAGCAGTACTTC.

V gene TRBV5-1 combines with J gene TRBJ2-3, with D uncertain. Looked up from germline, CDR1 is SGHRS and CDR2 is YFSETQ. The V end lost 6 bases, the J end lost 1 base, and 12 bases lay between the germline ends. This CDR3 region has 14 residues. The CDR3 bases are TGCGCCAGCACCCTTGCATTTGGCACAGATACGCAGTATTTT. Protein: CASTLAFGTDTQYF.

The V and J genes are TRBV5-6 and TRBJ1-5; 7 bases align to TRBD1. This CDR3 spans 15 amino acids. Germline CDR1 is SGHDT and CDR2 is YYEEEE. Trimming at V came to 0 bases and at J to 4 bases, leaving 4 bases not matched to a gene. The CDR3 loop reads CASSLVGQENQPQHF. Written as DNA, the CDR3 is TGTGCCAGCAGCTTGGTAGGACAGGAAAATCAGCCCCAGCATTTT.

The chain couples TRBV30 to TRBJ1-2; D unresolved. Germline V gene sequence: CDR1 GTSNPN, CDR2 SVGIG (reference sequence). The CDR3 has 13 amino acids. V was shortened by 5 bases and J by 8 bases, with 18 bases between the two germline ends. The CDR3: CAWVTANVGGYTF. The CDR3 DNA follows: TGTGCCTGGGTGACCGCGAACGTTGGAGGCTACACCTTC.

This clone was counted a few times. V gene TRBV6-4 combines with J gene TRBJ2-7; no firm D call. CDR3 size: 15 residues. Germline CDR1 is MRHNA and CDR2 is SNTAGT. Trimming left V 4 bases short and J 2 bases short, with 15 bases between. The CDR3 sequence: CASSVFADGTYEQYF. The CDR3 DNA is TGTGCCAGCAGTGTGTTCGCGGACGGCACCTACGAGCAGTACTTC.

The rearrangement uses TRBV3-1 (or the pseudogene TRBV3-2) and TRBJ2-5; D is possibly TRBD1 or TRBD2 (6 bases each). V lost 4 bases to trimming and J lost 3 bases, with 12 bases between them. This CDR3 is built from 14 residues. Germline assignment: CDR1 LGHDT and CDR2 YNNKEL (reference sequence). In nucleotides, the CDR3 is TGTGCCAGCAGCCTTAGGGGGGACAAAGAGACCCAGTACTTC. This gives the protein CASSLRGDKETQYF.